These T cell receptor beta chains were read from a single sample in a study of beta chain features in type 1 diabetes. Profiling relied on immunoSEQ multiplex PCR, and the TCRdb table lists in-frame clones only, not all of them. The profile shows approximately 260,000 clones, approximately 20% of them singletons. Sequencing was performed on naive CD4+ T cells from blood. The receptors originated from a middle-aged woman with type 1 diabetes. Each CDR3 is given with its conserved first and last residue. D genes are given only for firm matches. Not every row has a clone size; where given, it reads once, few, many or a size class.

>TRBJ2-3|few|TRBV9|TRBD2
TGTGCCAGCAGCCCCCAAGGGCGGGAGCTGGTAGATACGCAGTATTTT
CASSPQGRELVDTQYF
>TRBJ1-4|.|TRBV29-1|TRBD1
TGCAGCGTTGCTGACAGGGTCGGGGAAAAACTGTTTTTT
CSVADRVGEKLFF
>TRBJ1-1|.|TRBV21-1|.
TGTGCCAGCAGATACCTTCTGCCCGACAGGGACACTGAAGCTTTCTTT
CASRYLLPDRDTEAFF
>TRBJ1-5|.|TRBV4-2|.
TGTGCCAGCAGCCATTCAACGGGGGAGGGCAATCAGCCCCAGCATTTT
CASSHSTGEGNQPQHF
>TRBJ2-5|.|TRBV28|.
TGTGCCAGCAGTTTAAACGTAGCCGGCACCGGCCAAGAGACCCAGTACTTC
CASSLNVAGTGQETQYF
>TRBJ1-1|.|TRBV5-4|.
TGTGCCAGCACCCGGGGAGGGGCGGGTTTGATGAACACTGAAGCTTTCTTT
CASTRGGAGLMNTEAFF
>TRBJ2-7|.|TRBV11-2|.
TGTGCCAGCAGCTTAGTGTCAGGGGGGTTCTACGAGCAGTACTTC
CASSLVSGGFYEQYF
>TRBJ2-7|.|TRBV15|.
TGTGCCACCAGCAGAGGTCGCGGAACCTACGAGCAGTACTTC
CATSRGRGTYEQYF
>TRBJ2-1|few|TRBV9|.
TGTGCCAGCAGCGTGTCGAGCTCCTACAATGAGCAGTTCTTC
CASSVSSSYNEQFF
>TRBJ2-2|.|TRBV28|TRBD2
TGTGCCAGCAGTTTAGTAAGCGGGAGTCAAGGGGAGCTGTTTTTT
CASSLVSGSQGELFF
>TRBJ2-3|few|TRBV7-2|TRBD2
TGTGCCAGCAGCAACCATGCGGGACTAGGCACAGATACGCAGTATTTT
CASSNHAGLGTDTQYF
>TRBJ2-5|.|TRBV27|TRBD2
TGTGCCAGCAGTTTGTACTTCTCAGCGGGAGGAGAGACCCAGTACTTC
CASSLYFSAGGETQYF
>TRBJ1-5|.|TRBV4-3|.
TGCGCCAGCAGCCAAGGGGGAACGGGACAGCCCCAGCATTTT
CASSQGGTGQPQHF
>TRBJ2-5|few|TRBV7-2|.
TGTGCCAGCAACGATCAGGGCCCAGAGACCCAGTACTTC
CASNDQGPETQYF
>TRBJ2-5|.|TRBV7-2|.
TGTGCCAGCAGCTCGTCCGAGGAGACCCAGTACTTC
CASSSSEETQYF
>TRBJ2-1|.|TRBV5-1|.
TGCGCCAGCAGCTTGGTACCCCTTGGAGTGAATGAGCAGTTCTTC
CASSLVPLGVNEQFF
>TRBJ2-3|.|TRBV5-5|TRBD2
TGTGCCAGCAGCTTGGTCTTGGGACTAGCGGGCACAGATACGCAGTATTTT
CASSLVLGLAGTDTQYF
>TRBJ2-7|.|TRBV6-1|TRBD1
TGTGCCAGCACCGGGACAGGCTACGAGCAGTACTTC
CASTGTGYEQYF
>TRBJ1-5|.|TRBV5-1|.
TGCGCCAGCAGCTTGGGACAGGAACACAATCAGCCCCAGCATTTT
CASSLGQEHNQPQHF